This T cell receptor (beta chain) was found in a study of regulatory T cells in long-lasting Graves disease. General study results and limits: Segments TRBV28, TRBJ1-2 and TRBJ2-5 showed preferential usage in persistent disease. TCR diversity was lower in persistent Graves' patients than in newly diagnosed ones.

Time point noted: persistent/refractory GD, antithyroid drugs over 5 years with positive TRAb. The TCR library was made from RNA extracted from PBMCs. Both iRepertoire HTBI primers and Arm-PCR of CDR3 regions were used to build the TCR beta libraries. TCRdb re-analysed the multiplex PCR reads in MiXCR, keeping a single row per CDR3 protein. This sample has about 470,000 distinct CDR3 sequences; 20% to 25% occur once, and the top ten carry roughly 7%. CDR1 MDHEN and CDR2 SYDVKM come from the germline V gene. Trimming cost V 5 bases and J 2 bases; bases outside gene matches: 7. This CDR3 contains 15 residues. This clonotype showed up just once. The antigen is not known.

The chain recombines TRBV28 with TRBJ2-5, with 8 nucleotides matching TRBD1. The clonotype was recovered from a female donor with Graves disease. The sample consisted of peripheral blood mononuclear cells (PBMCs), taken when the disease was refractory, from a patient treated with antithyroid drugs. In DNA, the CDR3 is TGTGCCAGCAGTGTACTACAGGGGGATCAAGAGACCCAGTACTTC. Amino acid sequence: CASSVLQGDQETQYF. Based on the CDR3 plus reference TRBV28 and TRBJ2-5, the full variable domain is DVKVTQSSRYLVKRTGEKVFLECVQDMDHENMFWYRQDPGLGLRLIYFSYDVKMKEKGDIPEGYSVSREKKERFSLILESASTNQTSMYLCASSVLQGDQETQYFGPGTRLLVL.